The 17 T cell receptor beta chains below were found in one sample sequenced in a study of blood T cell repertoires in COVID-19. Repertoires were generated with immunoSEQ multiplex PCR, while TCRdb's copy carries only in-frame clones and drops some. The sample has fewer than 35,000 clones, roughly 85% seen once. Sequencing was carried out using peripheral blood. Source of these receptors: a man in his 60s with active COVID-19.

The chain employs TRBV5-1 and TRBJ2-5; TRBD1 is a possible D gene (6 bases). The CDR3 is 13 residues long. The germline V and J ends were trimmed by 1 base and 5 bases, with 9 bases remaining between them. Germline V gene data show CDR1 as SGHRS and CDR2 as YFSETQ. CDR3: CASSLQGRETQYF. The CDR3 DNA is TGCGCCAGCAGCTTGCAGGGGCGGGAGACCCAGTACTTC.

In nucleotides, the CDR3 is TGTGCCAGCAGCCCTCTGACTAGCGGGAGCCCAGATACGCAGTATTTT. Protein: CASSPLTSGSPDTQYF. This chain connects TRBV7-8 to TRBJ2-3; 12 bases match TRBD2. CDR1 SGHVS and CDR2 FQNEAQ come from the germline V gene. V gave up 5 bases and J gave up 4 bases; unmatched junction bases: 7. The CDR3 sequence is 16 residues long.

The genes are TRBV3-1 (or the pseudogene TRBV3-2) and TRBJ1-1, with TRBD1 matching 10 bases. With V trimmed by 5 bases and J by 4 bases, 13 bases remained unmatched. CDR1 is LGHDT and CDR2 is YNNKEL in the germline V gene (reference sequence). The CDR3 runs 17 residues. This chain's CDR3 is CASSTWGDRGFSTEAFF. The CDR3 nucleotides read TGTGCCAGCAGCACTTGGGGGGACAGGGGTTTTAGCACTGAAGCTTTCTTT.

The gene calls are TRBV7-2 and TRBJ2-1; no definite D call. The CDR3 extends over 14 amino acids. V was trimmed by 5 bases and J by 5 bases, leaving 13 bases between them. Germline loops: CDR1 SGHTA, CDR2 FQGNSA. The CDR3 region is CASSLGPGNNEQFF. The CDR3 region has the DNA TGTGCCAGCAGCCTCGGTCCTGGTAACAATGAGCAGTTCTTC.

The chain carries TRBV15 and TRBJ2-1; the D is unclear. The V and J ends lost 0 bases and 0 bases respectively, with 24 bases between them. From germline, CDR1 is LNHNV and CDR2 YYDKDF (reference sequence). The CDR3 has 21 amino acids. In DNA form, the CDR3 reads TGTGCCACCAGCAGAGATTATCCGGAGAACTCAGCTTTCAGCTCCTACAATGAGCAGTTCTTC. As protein: CATSRDYPENSAFSSYNEQFF.

The rearrangement joins TRBV5-5 to TRBJ2-5, with 11 bases identical to TRBD2. The germline V gene has CDR1 SGHKS and CDR2 YYEKEE (reference sequence). CDR3 length: 15 residues. The V segment lost 4 bases and the J segment 1 base; nucleotides outside the gene matches: 3. CDR3 nucleotide sequence: TGTGCCAGCAGCCCGGGACTAGCGGTCCAAGAGACCCAGTACTTC. Protein: CASSPGLAVQETQYF.

The CDR3 reads CASTLRLAGASNEQFF. CDR3 sequence (DNA): TGTGCCAGCACCCTACGACTAGCGGGAGCTTCCAATGAGCAGTTCTTC. The V and J genes are TRBV27 and TRBJ2-1, with 12 bases aligning to TRBD2. The ends lost 7 bases at V and 6 bases at J; junction bases unmatched: 10. The CDR3 has 16 residues. From germline, CDR1 is MNHEY and CDR2 SMNVEV (reference sequence).

V is TRBV15 and J is TRBJ2-7; no clear D. Germline CDR1 is LNHNV and CDR2 is YYDKDF (reference sequence). The CDR3 is 13 residues long. V dropped 1 base and J dropped 2 bases, with 6 bases sitting between them. CDR3 sequence: CATSRAVAYEQYF. CDR3 sequence (DNA): TGTGCCACCAGCAGAGCCGTCGCCTACGAGCAGTACTTC.

The J gene is TRBJ2-1, the V gene TRBV3-1 (or the pseudogene TRBV3-2); a possible D gene is TRBD2 (6 bases). The germline V and J ends were trimmed by 0 bases and 8 bases, with 14 bases remaining between them. CDR1 and CDR2 (germline): LGHDT, YNNKEL (reference sequence). The CDR3 contains 15 residues. CDR3 region: CASSQDLEGIYEQFF. CDR3 bases: TGTGCCAGCAGCCAAGATCTGGAGGGAATTTATGAGCAGTTCTTC.

This clone was counted once. The chain carries TRBV10-1 and TRBJ1-1; a possible D gene is TRBD1 (6 bases). V was pared by 2 bases and J by 1 base, with 8 bases between. Germline values: CDR1 WNHNN, CDR2 SYGVQD (reference sequence). CDR3 length: 14 residues. CDR3 DNA: TGCGCCAGCAGTGAGGGACAGAAGAACACTGAAGCTTTCTTT. It codes for CASSEGQKNTEAFF.

The chain links TRBV28 to TRBJ2-7; D possibly corresponds to TRBD1 (5 bases). The CDR3 consists of 14 residues. The germline gives CDR1 MDHEN, CDR2 SYDVKM. Trimming cost V 5 bases and J 0 bases, with 11 bases left between them. For the CDR3, the DNA is TGTGCCAGCAGTAGGGGCGGCTCCTCCTACGAGCAGTACTTC. It yields the protein CASSRGGSSYEQYF.

V and J are TRBV10-3 and TRBJ2-1, with D possibly TRBD2 on 5 matching bases. The length of the CDR3 is 14 residues. The V end was cut by 10 bases, the J end by 4 bases, with 17 bases between. The germline V gene has CDR1 ENHRY and CDR2 SYGVKD. In DNA, the CDR3 is TGTGCCACCAGATATAGCGAATTGTACAATGAGCAGTTCTTC. The encoded protein is CATRYSELYNEQFF.

This clone appeared a single time. This chain joins TRBV5-1 and TRBJ2-1, with a weak D call TRBD2 (6 bases). There are 15 residues in the CDR3. V was clipped by 4 bases and J by 7 bases, with 18 bases between them. CDR1 and CDR2 from the germline V gene are SGHRS and YFSETQ. The CDR3 protein is CASSQLTSFRNEQFF. The CDR3 DNA follows: TGCGCCAGCAGCCAGCTAACTAGCTTCAGGAATGAGCAGTTCTTC.

The chain links TRBV15 to TRBJ2-5, with 9 bases aligning to TRBD2. From germline, CDR1 is LNHNV and CDR2 YYDKDF (reference sequence). The CDR3 consists of 16 residues. With 0 bases clipped from V and 3 bases from J, the junction kept 5 bases outside the gene matches. In DNA, the CDR3 is TGTGCCACCAGCAGAGATTCCCCTAGCGGGAAAGAGACCCAGTACTTC. It encodes CATSRDSPSGKETQYF.

V is TRBV6-5 and J is TRBJ1-1; D not resolved. V lost 6 bases and J 10 bases, leaving 21 bases between the germline ends. The CDR3 runs to 14 residues. Looked up from germline, CDR1 is MNHEY and CDR2 is SVGAGI. The CDR3 loop reads CASSITDSSPGAFF. DNA for the CDR3: TGTGCCAGCAGCATTACGGACTCCTCCCCGGGAGCTTTCTTT.

The chain employs TRBV7-3 and TRBJ1-1; 8 positions match TRBD1. V trimming: 6 bases; J trimming: 7 bases; junction bases outside the gene matches: 16. This CDR3 is built from 16 residues. CDR1 SGHTA and CDR2 FQGTGA come from the germline V gene. CDR3 sequence reads: CASSPAGGEGLDEAFF. In DNA, the CDR3 is TGTGCCAGCAGTCCGGCAGGGGGCGAGGGATTAGATGAAGCTTTCTTT.

The chain carries TRBV15 and TRBJ2-3, with a tentative D call TRBD2 (6 bases). The V end was cut by 0 bases, the J end by 6 bases, with 13 bases between. The CDR3 spans 15 residues. CDR1 is LNHNV, CDR2 YYDKDF, per germline (reference sequence). CDR3 amino acids: CATSRDLPGRDTQYF. Here the CDR3 DNA reads TGTGCCACCAGCAGAGATTTGCCAGGGAGGGATACGCAGTATTTT.